The present entry profiles one TCR beta chain with its context. The sample comes from a study of T cell changes during pregnancy in multiple sclerosis. Here immunoSEQ multiplex PCR was the method, and the copy in TCRdb shows in-frame clones only, minus some. The data show approximately 130,000 clones, approximately 96% seen once. Germline V gene sequence: CDR1 MDHEN, CDR2 SYDVKM. Trimming cost V 6 bases and J 7 bases, with 16 bases left between them. The CDR3 consists of 14 residues. The source material was peripheral blood, sampled after pregnancy. The chain uses TRBV28 and TRBJ1-5; the D gene is possibly TRBD1 (5 bases). The receptor's source is a female donor with multiple sclerosis, enrolled in a pregnancy study. The CDR3: CASRPRLGEQPQHF. As DNA, the CDR3 is TGTGCCAGCAGGCCCCGTCTAGGGGAACAGCCCCAGCATTTT.